Listed below are T cell receptor beta chains from one sample, sequenced in a study of T-cell memory formation after mild COVID-19. One entry per CDR3 protein, called by TCRdb with MiXCR from the 5' RACE reads. The sample carries around 320,000 distinct CDR3 sequences, 28% recorded once. Material for sequencing was PBMCs or a T cell subset sorted from them (not recorded which). The receptors shown here come from an adult woman who had mild COVID-19 (a few samples of this study predate the infection). Cell type and time point are not known. Each CDR3 is given with its conserved first and last residue. D genes are given only for firm matches. Clone sizes are given selectively: once, few, many, or a class where the clone is expanded.

CDR3: CASNPLGQGNTEAFF
DNA: TGTGCCAGCAACCCCTTGGGGCAGGGGAACACTGAAGCTTTCTTT
size: -
D: -
J: TRBJ1-1
V: TRBV2

CDR3: CASSPGRGYSGANVLTF
DNA: TGTGCCAGCAGCCCCGGGAGAGGCTACTCTGGGGCCAACGTCCTGACTTTC
size: few
D: -
J: TRBJ2-6
V: TRBV7-9

CDR3: CASSRNRGTSSNQPQHF
DNA: TGTGCCAGCAGCAGAAACAGGGGCACGAGTAGCAATCAGCCCCAGCATTTT
size: few
D: TRBD1
J: TRBJ1-5
V: TRBV7-8

CDR3: CASSQDTSYEQYF
DNA: TGCGCCAGCAGCCAAGATACTAGCTACGAGCAGTACTTC
size: -
D: -
J: TRBJ2-7
V: TRBV4-3

CDR3: CATALLSRGTGELFF
DNA: TGTGCCACCGCCCTACTTTCCAGGGGAACCGGGGAGCTGTTTTTT
size: -
D: -
J: TRBJ2-2
V: TRBV6-1

CDR3: CASSLAPANEQFF
DNA: TGTGCCAGCAGTTTGGCGCCGGCCAATGAGCAGTTCTTC
size: few
D: -
J: TRBJ2-1
V: TRBV12-3/TRBV12-4

CDR3: CASSLVPLLDTEAFF
DNA: TGTGCCAGCAGCTTAGTCCCACTCTTGGACACTGAAGCTTTCTTT
size: few
D: -
J: TRBJ1-1
V: TRBV7-3

CDR3: CASSLQGALSYGYTF
DNA: TGTGCCAGCAGCCTACAGGGGGCTCTAAGTTATGGCTACACCTTC
size: -
D: TRBD1
J: TRBJ1-2
V: TRBV7-9

CDR3: CASSLEISGNTGELFF
DNA: TGCGCCAGCAGCTTGGAGATTAGCGGGAACACCGGGGAGCTGTTTTTT
size: few
D: -
J: TRBJ2-2
V: TRBV5-1

CDR3: CAWSSPETQYF
DNA: TGTGCCTGGAGTAGTCCTGAGACCCAGTACTTC
size: few
D: -
J: TRBJ2-5
V: TRBV30

CDR3: CASSRSTGFTNEKLFF
DNA: TGTGCCAGCAGCCGATCAACAGGGTTTACTAATGAAAAACTGTTTTTT
size: -
D: -
J: TRBJ1-4
V: TRBV7-8

CDR3: CASSPLPDTGELFF
DNA: TGTGCCAGCTCACCCCTCCCAGACACCGGGGAGCTGTTTTTT
size: few
D: -
J: TRBJ2-2
V: TRBV18

CDR3: CASSIGGGEPYEQYF
DNA: TGTGCCAGCAGCATCGGTGGGGGGGAACCCTACGAGCAGTACTTC
size: -
D: TRBD2
J: TRBJ2-7
V: TRBV7-9

CDR3: CASSASIKGQGRGDQPQHF
DNA: TGTGCCAGCAGCGCAAGCATAAAGGGACAGGGTAGAGGGGATCAGCCCCAGCATTTT
size: -
D: -
J: TRBJ1-5
V: TRBV21-1

CDR3: CASSDQGGTQYF
DNA: TGTGCCAGCAGTGACCAGGGAGGGACCCAGTACTTC
size: -
D: -
J: TRBJ2-5
V: TRBV2